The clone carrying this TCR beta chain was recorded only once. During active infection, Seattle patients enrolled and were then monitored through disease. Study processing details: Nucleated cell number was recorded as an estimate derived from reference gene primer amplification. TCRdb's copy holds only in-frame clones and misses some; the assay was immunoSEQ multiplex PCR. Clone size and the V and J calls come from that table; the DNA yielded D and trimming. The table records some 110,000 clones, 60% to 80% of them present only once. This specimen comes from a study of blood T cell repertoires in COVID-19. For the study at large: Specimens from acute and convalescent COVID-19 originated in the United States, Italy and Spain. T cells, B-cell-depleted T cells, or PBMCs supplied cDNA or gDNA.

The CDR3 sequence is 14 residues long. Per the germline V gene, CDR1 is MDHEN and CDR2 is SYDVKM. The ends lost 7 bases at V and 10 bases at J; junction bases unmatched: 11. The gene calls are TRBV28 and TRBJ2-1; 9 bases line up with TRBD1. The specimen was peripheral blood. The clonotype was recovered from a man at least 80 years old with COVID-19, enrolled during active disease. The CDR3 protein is CASTLGDRVNEQFF. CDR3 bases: TGTGCCAGCACCCTAGGGGACAGGGTAAACGAGCAGTTCTTC. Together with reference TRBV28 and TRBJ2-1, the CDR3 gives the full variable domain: DVKVTQSSRYLVKRTGEKVFLECVQDMDHENMFWYRQDPGLGLRLIYFSYDVKMKEKGDIPEGYSVSREKKERFSLILESASTNQTSMYLCASTLGDRVNEQFFGPGTRLTVL.